Detailed here is one T cell receptor (beta chain). The antigen remains undetermined. This sample stems from a study of T cell responses to AZD1222 COVID-19 vaccine. Overall study findings and caveats: There were mostly white British donors and more females than males, and clonal diversity was possibly underestimated. The peak T cell response came first, and repertoires were sampled only after it. Regions 160-218 and 743-854 dominated among vaccine-associated CD4 TCRs spanning spike.

Clones were sequenced by immunoSEQ multiplex PCR, and TCRdb holds only the in-frame ones, with some missing. The sample has more than 80,000 clones, roughly 88% seen once. Analyses pooled second doses at about 4 or about 12 weeks. CDR1 SGHTA and CDR2 FQGNSA come from the germline V gene. The CDR3 length is 15 residues. V was clipped by 2 bases and J by 6 bases; unmatched bases: 6. The TCR comes from an adult who received the AZD1222 COVID-19 vaccine. The chain recombines TRBV7-2 with TRBJ2-3; TRBD2 matches 9 bases. Source: peripheral blood, taken 28 days after the second AZD1222 dose. The CDR3 coding sequence is TGTGCCAGCAGCTTATTCGCGGGGGGGCTTGATACGCAGTATTTT. Its translation is CASSLFAGGLDTQYF.